The 24 T cell receptor beta chains below all came from one sample that was sequenced in a study of cytomegalovirus exposure and HLA in healthy donors. Primers: 60 Vbeta forward and 13 Jbeta reverse. Profiled with immunoSEQ multiplex PCR; TCRdb holds only in-frame clones, not every one. The repertoire holds 110,000 to 150,000 clones, with 65% to 85% as singletons. The sequenced material came from PBMCs. These receptor sequences come from a young man in good health and CMV-seronegative.

This clone was seen only once. The genes are TRBV28 and TRBJ1-5; D uncertain. From germline, CDR1 is MDHEN and CDR2 SYDVKM. CDR3 size: 12 residues. With 3 bases removed from V and 4 bases from J, the gap between germline ends came to 4 bases. CDR3 loop: CASSFPNQPQHF. For the CDR3, the DNA is TGTGCCAGCAGTTTCCCTAATCAGCCCCAGCATTTT.

The chain uses TRBV2 and TRBJ2-7; D gene uncertain. The CDR3 has 11 amino acids. V gave up 5 bases and J gave up 4 bases, with 6 bases separating them. Germline CDR1 reads SNHLY; CDR2 reads FYNNEI. CDR3 DNA: TGTGCCAGCAGTCTCCTATACGAGCAGTACTTC. This gives the protein CASSLLYEQYF. Looking up the rest from reference TRBV2 and TRBJ2-7 gives the full variable domain: EPEVTQTPSHQVTQMGQEVILRCVPISNHLYFYWYRQILGQKVEFLVSFYNNEISEKSEIFDDQFSVERPDGSNFTLKIRSTKLEDSAMYFCASSLLYEQYFGPGTRLTVT.

The chain uses TRBV11-2 and TRBJ1-1; a possible D gene is TRBD1 (6 bases). Germline V lookup: CDR1 SGHAT, CDR2 FQNNGV. The V end was cut by 3 bases, the J end by 5 bases, with 13 bases between. The CDR3 totals 14 residues. The CDR3 DNA reads TGTGCCAGCAGCTTTCAGGGAGGGGGAACTGAAGCTTTCTTT. Protein sequence: CASSFQGGGTEAFF.

The CDR3 region has the DNA TGTGCCAGCAGCTTTGCTACAGTGAACACTGAAGCTTTCTTT. Protein sequence: CASSFATVNTEAFF. This chain uses TRBV5-4 with TRBJ1-1, with D uncertain. V was shortened by 2 bases and J by 0 bases, with 8 bases between the two germline ends. Germline CDR1 SGHNT, CDR2 YYREEE (reference sequence). The CDR3 runs to 14 residues.

The gene calls are TRBV5-1 and TRBJ1-5; 10 nucleotides line up with TRBD1. Trimming removed 0 bases from V and 7 bases from J; junction bases left unmatched: 1. CDR3 length equals 14 residues. Germline CDR1 reads SGHRS; CDR2 reads YFSETQ. CDR3 coding DNA: TGCGCCAGCAGCTTGGTGACAGGGGGCCAGCCCCAGCATTTT. Its protein product is CASSLVTGGQPQHF.

The V call is TRBV10-3, the J call TRBJ2-1, with 8 bases identical to TRBD2. CDR1 is ENHRY, CDR2 SYGVKD, per germline. V shed 4 bases, J shed 10 bases, and the junction held 0 bases outside the gene matches. This CDR3 spans 11 amino acids. DNA of the CDR3: TGTGCCATCAGTGTAGCGGGGGAGCAGTTCTTC. Protein product: CAISVAGEQFF.

The chain carries TRBV28 and TRBJ1-4; TRBD1 matches at 8 bases. This CDR3 comprises 15 residues. The V gene's germline CDR1 is MDHEN and CDR2 SYDVKM. The J segment lost 5 bases and the V segment lost 3 bases, leaving 5 bases of the junction unmatched. For the CDR3, the DNA is TGTGCCAGCAGTTTCCCCACAGGGGGAAATGAAAAACTGTTTTTT. Protein product: CASSFPTGGNEKLFF. Full variable domain (remainder filled in from reference TRBV28 and TRBJ1-4): DVKVTQSSRYLVKRTGEKVFLECVQDMDHENMFWYRQDPGLGLRLIYFSYDVKMKEKGDIPEGYSVSREKKERFSLILESASTNQTSMYLCASSFPTGGNEKLFFGSGTQLSVL.

The chain is built from TRBV6-1 and TRBJ2-7; TRBD2 matches at 7 bases. CDR3 size: 11 residues. From germline, CDR1 is MNHNS and CDR2 SASEGT. V dropped 6 bases and J dropped 6; count of bases not matched to a gene: 2. The CDR3 DNA is TGTGCCAGCAGGGGGGGGGTCGAGCAGTACTTC. It encodes CASRGGVEQYF.

The chain links TRBV9 to TRBJ2-7, with D possibly TRBD1 on 6 matching bases. CDR1 and CDR2 (germline): SGDLS, YYNGEE. Deletions cut 0 bases from V and 2 bases from J, with 9 bases between. The CDR3 length is 14 residues. The CDR3 DNA reads TGTGCCAGCAGCGTAGACGGGACACCCTACGAGCAGTACTTC. Encoded protein: CASSVDGTPYEQYF.

This rearrangement joins TRBV2 to TRBJ2-6, with D tentatively TRBD2 (5 bases). Germline assignment: CDR1 SNHLY and CDR2 FYNNEI. The CDR3 is made up of 14 amino acids. Trimming cost V 7 bases and J 1 base, with 8 bases left between them. DNA of the CDR3: TGTGCCAGCATACGGGAATCTGGGGCCAACGTCCTGACTTTC. It encodes CASIRESGANVLTF.

There are a few counts of this clone. The CDR3 sequence: CASSLRQGYAGELFF. CDR3 nucleotides: TGTGCCAGCAGCTTAAGACAGGGCTACGCCGGGGAGCTGTTTTTT. The V call is TRBV7-2, the J call TRBJ2-2; 7 nucleotides line up with TRBD1. Germline V gene data show CDR1 as SGHTA and CDR2 as FQGNSA. The junction had 6 bases not matched to a gene; V was cut back by 2 bases and J by 6 bases. This CDR3 contains 15 residues.

DNA of the CDR3: TGTGCCAGCATGAGGCGGGGGAGCACCGGGGAGCTGTTTTTT. Protein: CASMRRGSTGELFF. This chain joins TRBV25-1 and TRBJ2-2; 7 nucleotides agree with TRBD2. Germline V gene lookup returns CDR1 MGHDK and CDR2 SYGVNS. The trim removed 7 bases at V and 4 bases at J, leaving 6 bases unmatched. The CDR3 runs to 14 residues.

The chain carries TRBV2 and TRBJ1-2; D is undetermined. Per the germline V gene, CDR1 is SNHLY and CDR2 is FYNNEI. This CDR3 is 14 amino acids long. Trimming removed 1 base from V and 4 bases from J, with 10 bases in between. The CDR3 region has the DNA TGTGCCAGCAGTGAAGTCGTGCAGGCCTATGGCTACACCTTC. Residues: CASSEVVQAYGYTF.

This sequence joins TRBV6-1 and TRBJ1-2, with D perhaps matching TRBD1 (5 bases). V dropped 6 bases and J dropped 8 bases, with 19 bases sitting between them. Germline lookup yields CDR1 MNHNS and CDR2 SASEGT. This CDR3 has 14 amino acids. This CDR3 reads CASRGRAMGRGYTF. The CDR3 DNA reads TGTGCCAGCAGGGGCCGGGCCATGGGGCGCGGCTACACCTTC.

This sequence joins TRBV30 and TRBJ2-7, with TRBD2 matching over 10 bases. V was clipped by 4 bases and J by 1 base; unmatched bases: 4. Germline V gene lookup returns CDR1 GTSNPN and CDR2 SVGIG (reference sequence). There are 14 residues in the CDR3. CDR3 protein: CAWKASGSSYEQYF. The CDR3 nucleotides are TGTGCCTGGAAGGCTAGCGGGAGTTCCTACGAGCAGTACTTC.

This clone was observed once. This chain connects TRBV7-8 to TRBJ2-7; tentative D call: TRBD1 (6 bases). Trimming took 2 bases from V and 5 from J, leaving 10 bases between them. CDR3 length equals 13 residues. The germline V gene has CDR1 SGHVS and CDR2 FQNEAQ. The chain's CDR3 is CASSLRQDDEQYF. Written as DNA, the CDR3 is TGTGCCAGCAGCTTAAGACAGGATGACGAGCAGTACTTC.

For the CDR3, the DNA is TGTGCCAGCAGCTTGGAGCAGGGGCATTCACCCCTCCACTTT. Its protein is CASSLEQGHSPLHF. The rearrangement uses TRBV5-4 and TRBJ1-6; tentatively, D is TRBD1 (6 bases). The CDR3 length is 14 residues. V lost 0 bases and J 8 bases, leaving 9 bases between the germline ends. The germline V gene encodes CDR1 SGHNT and CDR2 YYREEE (reference sequence).

As to this clone: One end of the junction fails to match germline, which may point to a read error. The chain combines TRBV7-7 with TRBJ2-2; possibly TRBD1 for D (6 bases). The CDR3 loop spans 16 amino acids. CDR1 and CDR2 from the germline V gene are SSHAT and FNYEAQ (reference sequence). As DNA, the CDR3 is TGTGCTAGCAGCTTACGGCCAGGGGCGAACACCGGGGAGCTGTTTTTT. This sequence encodes CASSLRPGANTGELFF.

The chain combines TRBV28 with TRBJ1-5, with a weak D call TRBD1 (5 bases). V shed 1 base and J shed 5 bases, with 9 bases lying between them. CDR1 and CDR2 from the germline V gene are MDHEN and SYDVKM. This CDR3 is 14 amino acids long. CDR3 loop: CASSLSGWDQPQHF. CDR3 DNA: TGTGCCAGCAGTTTATCAGGGTGGGATCAGCCCCAGCATTTT.

This clone occurred once. This rearrangement joins TRBV6-5 to TRBJ2-5; TRBD2 is a possible D gene (5 bases). The germline CDR1 and CDR2 sequences are MNHEY and SVGAGI. The CDR3 sequence is 15 residues long. V lost 4 bases and J lost 5, with 17 bases in between. Written as DNA, the CDR3 is TGTGCCAGCAGTTCGTTCGCCCGGGGAAGCGAGACCCAGTACTTC. Translated, it gives CASSSFARGSETQYF.

V gene TRBV4-2 combines with J gene TRBJ1-5; 7 bases are shared with TRBD1. The CDR3 is made up of 16 amino acids. Germline loops: CDR1 LGHNA, CDR2 YNFKEQ. V dropped 1 base and J dropped 3; count of bases not matched to a gene: 6. The CDR3 loop reads CASSQAAGTVNQPQHF. The CDR3 nucleotides read TGTGCCAGCAGCCAAGCGGCCGGGACAGTCAATCAGCCCCAGCATTTT.

The CDR3 nucleotides read TGTGCCAGCGGGGAGGGACAAGCTAGACCTAATGAGCAGTTCTTC. Translating it yields CASGEGQARPNEQFF. The rearrangement links TRBV2 to TRBJ2-1; D might be TRBD2 (7 bases). Germline CDR1 is SNHLY and CDR2 is FYNNEI. This CDR3 is 15 amino acids long. Trimming removed 8 bases from V and 7 bases from J, with 21 bases in between.

The V and J genes are TRBV7-8 and TRBJ2-7; the D gene is possibly TRBD1 (5 bases). Per germline, CDR1 SGHVS and CDR2 FQNEAQ. The V and J ends lost 8 bases and 2 bases respectively, with 19 bases between them. The CDR3 is made up of 15 amino acids. The CDR3 DNA sequence: TGTGCCAGCGGCCCTCGCAGACAGCCGGCCTACGAGCAGTACTTC. Protein product: CASGPRRQPAYEQYF. The full variable domain, in which reference TRBV7-8 and TRBJ2-7 provide the parts outside the CDR3, is GAGVSQSPRYKVAKRGQDVALRCDPISGHVSLFWYQQALGQGPEFLTYFQNEAQLDKSGLPSDRFFAERPEGSVSTLKIQRTQQEDSAVYLCASGPRRQPAYEQYFGPGTRLTVT.

The J gene is TRBJ1-1, the V gene TRBV25-1; D is ambiguous. Trimming took off 9 bases at V and 3 bases at J, with 17 bases between the two ends. CDR1 and CDR2 (germline): MGHDK, SYGVNS. The CDR3 has 14 residues. CDR3 nucleotide sequence: TGTGCCAGTAACGGGAGGGCAGAACACACTGAAGCTTTCTTT. The encoded protein is CASNGRAEHTEAFF.